This T cell receptor beta chain is drawn from a study of precursors of human CD4 cytotoxic T cells (dated by TCRdb to 2017 to 2018). For context, the study as a whole: In total, around 15 donors contributed CD4+ memory subsets to the bulk TCR-seq analysis. TCR-seq analysis of around 15 donors yielded TCRalpha and TCRbeta chain sequences (table S7). Study-wide conclusions, independent of this receptor: Expanded effector clonotypes accounted for a larger share of IL-7Rhigh TEMRA clonotypes than of TEM or TCM clonotypes. Only about 95% of the 14 donors were included in some of the bulk TCR-seq comparisons, which suggests that not every subset was available for every donor. According to the authors, an observational design in humans cannot definitively determine the direction of differentiation between precursor and effector cells. Compared with the TCM and TEM subsets, the IL-7Rhigh and IL-7R- TEMRA subsets had more restricted TCR repertoires, marked by lower diversity and more expanded clonotypes.

To test whether a precursor-effector relationship exists among CD4 cytotoxic T cells, bulk UMI-based TCR sequencing was run on four sorted CD4+ memory subsets: TCM, TEM, IL-7Rhigh TEMRA, and IL-7R- TEMRA. The cells came from peripheral blood mononuclear cells that had been isolated from human blood. As concerns this clonotype: There is no known antigen for this receptor. Per-base quality was not reported, and no clone a single base away is much larger than it.

V and J lose 8 bases and 2 bases, and a span of 10 bases separates them. Inclusive of the bounding cysteine and phenylalanine, the CDR3 is 12 residues long. The entry retains the CDR3 DNA only, 36 bases that are in frame from base 1. The germline V gene (reference sequence) supplies CDR1 DFQATT and CDR2 SNEGSKA. The listed sequencing device is Illumina MiSeq. In the source study's methods: Repertoire diversity was measured with the Shannon-Wiener index computed in VDJtools. A TCRbeta clonotype was considered expanded if its clonotype frequency was 3 or more. Starting from the raw public reads, TCRdb applied fastp trimming at Q25, assembled clones with MiXCR and retained in-frame beta chains. Each record represents a unique CDR3 protein, reported with the most common genes and DNA among its rows. The V and J calls here are based on TCRdb, not the publication. The sample profile shows approximately 740 distinct CDR3 sequences; around 20% of them were found once. The top ten constitute about 14% of the sample.

The TCR was taken from a human donor in good health. Sequences were obtained from memory CD4+ T cells from blood (PBMCs). This chain joins TRBV20-1 to TRBJ1-5; the D gene is possibly TRBD1, with 6 bases matching. The DNA sequence is given as TGCAGTATACACAGGGGCAATCAGCCCCAGCATTTT. It translates to CSIHRGNQPQHF.